A selection of T cell receptor beta chains follows, all from one sample in a study of regulatory T cells in long-lasting Graves disease. Each CDR3 protein is one row after TCRdb ran MiXCR on the multiplex PCR reads. The sample holds about 460,000 distinct CDR3 sequences, around a fifth seen once. The sample consisted of peripheral blood mononuclear cells (PBMCs), taken when the disease was refractory, from a patient treated with antithyroid drugs. These receptors were obtained from a female donor with Graves disease. CDR3s include the opening cysteine and the closing phenylalanine or tryptophan. The D gene is left open where the match is weak. Clone size is given for some rows only: seen once, a few or many times, or a class if the clone is expanded.

v_gene	abundance	d_gene	j_gene	len	CDR3aa	CDR3nt
TRBV7-6	many	.	TRBJ1-1	15	CASSPRTDQNTEAFF	TGTGCCAGCAGCCCACGGACAGACCAGAACACTGAAGCTTTCTTT
TRBV9	.	TRBD1	TRBJ1-6	15	CASSGDQGAYSPLHF	TGTGCCAGCAGCGGGGATCAGGGGGCTTATTCACCCCTCCACTTT
TRBV9	many	.	TRBJ1-1	13	CASSASTNTEAFF	TGTGCCAGCAGCGCATCGACGAACACTGAAGCTTTCTTT
TRBV19	.	.	TRBJ1-6	15	CASRGRGLINSPLHF	TGTGCCAGTAGAGGCAGGGGTTTGATTAATTCACCCCTCCACTTT
TRBV6-1	.	TRBD1	TRBJ1-3	17	CASSDLGQAIAGNTIYF	TGTGCCAGCAGTGACCTCGGACAGGCAATCGCTGGAAACACCATATATTTT
TRBV6-1	.	.	TRBJ2-4	17	CASSAWRWTVAKNIQYF	TGTGCCAGCAGTGCGTGGAGGTGGACTGTAGCCAAAAACATTCAGTACTTC
TRBV10-3	.	.	TRBJ2-5	14	CAIREDARGETQYF	TGTGCCATCAGGGAGGACGCCCGGGGAGAGACCCAGTACTTC
TRBV7-9	.	TRBD2	TRBJ2-7	17	CASSLNWAAGGPYEQYF	TGTGCCAGCAGCCTCAACTGGGCGGCGGGGGGGCCCTACGAGCAGTACTTC
TRBV6-1	many	TRBD1	TRBJ1-1	16	CASSPSVGGQGTEAFF	TGTGCCAGCAGCCCCTCCGTCGGGGGACAGGGCACTGAAGCTTTCTTT
TRBV6-5	many	.	TRBJ1-2	13	CASSYFRNYGYTF	TGTGCCAGCAGTTACTTCCGGAACTATGGCTACACCTTC
TRBV6-1	.	.	TRBJ2-7	12	CASSRQQSEQYF	TGTGCCAGCAGTCGGCAGCAATCAGAGCAGTACTTC
TRBV30	few	.	TRBJ1-6	11	CAWSDRRTLHF	TGTGCCTGGAGTGATCGCAGAACCCTCCACTTT
TRBV7-2	.	.	TRBJ1-6	16	CASSDYRQAFNSPLHF	TGTGCCAGCAGCGACTACCGACAGGCCTTTAATTCACCCCTCCACTTT
TRBV10-3	.	.	TRBJ1-3	12	CAISEPGNTIYF	TGTGCCATCAGTGAGCCTGGAAACACCATATATTTT
TRBV19	.	TRBD2	TRBJ2-7	14	CASSNLGGVDEQYF	TGTGCCAGTAGTAACCTCGGGGGGGTCGACGAGCAGTACTTC
TRBV12-3/TRBV12-4	many	.	TRBJ2-2	15	CASSLDGTNTGELFF	TGTGCCAGCAGTTTAGACGGAACGAACACCGGGGAGCTGTTTTTT